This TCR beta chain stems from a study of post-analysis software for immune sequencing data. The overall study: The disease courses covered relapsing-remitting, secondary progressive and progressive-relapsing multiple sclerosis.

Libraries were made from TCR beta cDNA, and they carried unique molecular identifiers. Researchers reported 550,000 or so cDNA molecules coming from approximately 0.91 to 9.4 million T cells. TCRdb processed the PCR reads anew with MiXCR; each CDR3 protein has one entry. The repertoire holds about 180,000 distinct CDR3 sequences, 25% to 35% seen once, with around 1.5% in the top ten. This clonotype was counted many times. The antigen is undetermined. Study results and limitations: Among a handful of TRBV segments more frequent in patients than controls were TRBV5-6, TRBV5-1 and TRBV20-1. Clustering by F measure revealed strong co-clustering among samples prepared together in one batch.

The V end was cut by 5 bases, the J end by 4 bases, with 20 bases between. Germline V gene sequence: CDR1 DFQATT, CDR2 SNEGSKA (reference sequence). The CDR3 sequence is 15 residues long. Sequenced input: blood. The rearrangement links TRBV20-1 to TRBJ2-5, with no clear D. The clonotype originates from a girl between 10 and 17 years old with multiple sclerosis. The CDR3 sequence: CSALNLGNRGETQYF. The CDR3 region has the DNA TGCAGTGCTCTTAATCTAGGGAATAGAGGAGAGACCCAGTACTTC.